This T cell receptor beta chain was sequenced for a study of blood T cell repertoires in COVID-19. Per the germline V gene, CDR1 is SGHVS and CDR2 is FQNEAQ. The CDR3 contains 17 residues. The V gene lost 2 bases and the J gene lost 0 bases, with 16 bases spanning the gap. In the original analysis: By means of reference gene primer amplification, nucleated cell counts were estimated. Generated by immunoSEQ multiplex PCR, the TCRdb table keeps only in-frame clones and is missing some. V, J and clone size reflect that table, while D and trimming were determined from the DNA. The sample lists approximately 150,000 clones; less than 85% were seen once.

Sequenced: peripheral blood. This sequence joins TRBV7-8 and TRBJ1-2, with a tentative D call TRBD1 (5 bases). This TCR came from a woman aged 55-75 years with COVID-19, enrolled during active disease. The CDR3 here is CASSLLGGGGSNYGYTF. CDR3 coding DNA: TGTGCCAGCAGCTTACTAGGCGGGGGGGGATCTAACTATGGCTACACCTTC. The full variable domain, completed using reference TRBV7-8 and TRBJ1-2, is GAGVSQSPRYKVAKRGQDVALRCDPISGHVSLFWYQQALGQGPEFLTYFQNEAQLDKSGLPSDRFFAERPEGSVSTLKIQRTQQEDSAVYLCASSLLGGGGSNYGYTFGSGTRLTVV.